The rows below give T cell receptor beta chains drawn from one sample of a study of blood T cell repertoires in COVID-19. Assay used: immunoSEQ multiplex PCR; TCRdb lists only in-frame clones, some missing. The repertoire holds 150,000 or so clones, with roughly nine tenths as singletons. The sample comprised peripheral blood. The receptor source for this set is a woman aged 70 to 79 with COVID-19, enrolled during active disease. The CDR3 runs from the conserved cysteine through the conserved F or W. D genes are given only for firm matches. Size is stated for part of the rows, as once, few or many counts, or as a class when the clone is expanded.

cdr3_aa: CASSLVSGNTEAFF; cdr3_nt: TGCGCCAGCAGCTTGGTGTCGGGAAACACTGAAGCTTTCTTT; d_call: NA; clone_size: NA; v_call: TRBV5-1; j_call: TRBJ1-1
cdr3_aa: CASSQVFRTHYGYTF; cdr3_nt: TGTGCCAGCAGCCAAGTTTTCAGAACCCATTATGGCTACACCTTC; d_call: NA; clone_size: NA; v_call: TRBV3-1/TRBV3-2; j_call: TRBJ1-2
cdr3_aa: CASSLDPGGLIGNTIYF; cdr3_nt: TGTGCCAGCAGCTTAGATCCAGGGGGCCTTATTGGAAACACCATATATTTT; d_call: TRBD1; clone_size: NA; v_call: TRBV11-2; j_call: TRBJ1-3
cdr3_aa: CASKRGRGYNQPQHF; cdr3_nt: TGTGCCAGCAAGCGAGGCAGGGGGTACAATCAGCCCCAGCATTTT; d_call: TRBD1; clone_size: few; v_call: TRBV2; j_call: TRBJ1-5
cdr3_aa: CASSLEDRVVYGYTF; cdr3_nt: TGTGCCAGCAGCTTAGAGGACAGGGTTGTCTATGGCTACACCTTC; d_call: TRBD1; clone_size: NA; v_call: TRBV7-2; j_call: TRBJ1-2
cdr3_aa: CAISQQGSYNEQFF; cdr3_nt: TGTGCCATCAGTCAACAGGGGTCCTACAATGAGCAGTTCTTC; d_call: TRBD1; clone_size: NA; v_call: TRBV10-3; j_call: TRBJ2-1
cdr3_aa: CASSQVSERGATHTDTQYF; cdr3_nt: TGTGCCAGCTCACAGGTCTCAGAGCGGGGGGCTACACACACAGATACGCAGTATTTT; d_call: TRBD2; clone_size: NA; v_call: TRBV18; j_call: TRBJ2-3
cdr3_aa: CASSLGTGGRIGTDTQYF; cdr3_nt: TGTGCCAGCAGCTTAGGGACAGGGGGTAGAATTGGTACAGATACGCAGTATTTT; d_call: TRBD1; clone_size: few; v_call: TRBV7-8; j_call: TRBJ2-3
cdr3_aa: CASSPNHTEAFF; cdr3_nt: TGCGCCAGCAGTCCCAATCACACTGAAGCTTTCTTT; d_call: NA; clone_size: NA; v_call: TRBV23-1; j_call: TRBJ1-1
cdr3_aa: CATRPRLAKNIQYF; cdr3_nt: TGCGCCACACGACCCAGGTTAGCCAAAAACATTCAGTACTTC; d_call: NA; clone_size: NA; v_call: TRBV23-1; j_call: TRBJ2-4
cdr3_aa: CASGSLGIAGANELFF; cdr3_nt: TGCGCCAGCGGAAGCTTGGGCATAGCGGGGGCCAATGAGCTGTTTTTT; d_call: TRBD2; clone_size: NA; v_call: TRBV5-1; j_call: TRBJ2-2
cdr3_aa: CASTLGQGLEAFF; cdr3_nt: TGTGCCAGCACCCTGGGACAGGGGCTTGAAGCTTTCTTT; d_call: TRBD1; clone_size: NA; v_call: TRBV28; j_call: TRBJ1-1
cdr3_aa: CASSVVSSGGAWDNEQFF; cdr3_nt: TGTGCCAGCAGCGTAGTGAGTAGCGGGGGGGCTTGGGACAATGAGCAGTTCTTC; d_call: TRBD2; clone_size: NA; v_call: TRBV9; j_call: TRBJ2-1
cdr3_aa: CASSPGTGANYGYTF; cdr3_nt: TGTGCCAGTAGTCCCGGGACAGGAGCTAACTATGGCTACACCTTC; d_call: TRBD1; clone_size: NA; v_call: TRBV19; j_call: TRBJ1-2
cdr3_aa: CASSPRGVYEQYF; cdr3_nt: TGTGCCAGCAGTCCTCGGGGGGTCTACGAGCAGTACTTC; d_call: TRBD2; clone_size: few; v_call: TRBV25-1; j_call: TRBJ2-7
cdr3_aa: CATSRDLLSYGYTF; cdr3_nt: TGTGCCACCAGCAGAGATCTGCTAAGCTATGGCTACACCTTC; d_call: NA; clone_size: NA; v_call: TRBV15; j_call: TRBJ1-2
cdr3_aa: CASSLAQNNEQFF; cdr3_nt: TGTGCCAGCAGTTTAGCACAAAACAATGAGCAGTTCTTC; d_call: NA; clone_size: NA; v_call: TRBV28; j_call: TRBJ2-1
cdr3_aa: CASSPGTDFRLAFF; cdr3_nt: TGTGCCAGCTCACCCGGGACAGACTTTAGATTGGCTTTCTTT; d_call: TRBD1; clone_size: NA; v_call: TRBV28; j_call: TRBJ1-1
cdr3_aa: CASRKTGNYGYTF; cdr3_nt: TGTGCCAGCCGAAAGACAGGAAACTATGGCTACACCTTC; d_call: NA; clone_size: NA; v_call: TRBV6-5; j_call: TRBJ1-2
cdr3_aa: CASSVGTGGQPQHF; cdr3_nt: TGTGCCAGCAGCGTAGGTACAGGGGGTCAGCCCCAGCATTTT; d_call: TRBD1; clone_size: NA; v_call: TRBV9; j_call: TRBJ1-5
cdr3_aa: CASSQGVYDYGYTF; cdr3_nt: TGCGCCAGCAGCCAAGGAGTTTACGACTATGGCTACACCTTC; d_call: NA; clone_size: once; v_call: TRBV4-1; j_call: TRBJ1-2
cdr3_aa: CASSSGSGTGAGQYF; cdr3_nt: TGTGCCAGCAGCTCCGGTTCCGGGACAGGCGCAGGGCAGTACTTC; d_call: TRBD1; clone_size: NA; v_call: TRBV7-3; j_call: TRBJ2-7
cdr3_aa: CASSLLRAFMGGNSPLHF; cdr3_nt: TGTGCCAGCAGCTTGTTAAGGGCCTTTATGGGGGGTAATTCACCCCTCCACTTT; d_call: NA; clone_size: NA; v_call: TRBV5-6; j_call: TRBJ1-6
cdr3_aa: CASSRSGTGNNEQFF; cdr3_nt: TGCGCCAGCAGCCGGTCCGGGACAGGAAACAATGAGCAGTTCTTC; d_call: TRBD1; clone_size: NA; v_call: TRBV4-1; j_call: TRBJ2-1
cdr3_aa: CASSVGTGGGNQPQHF; cdr3_nt: TGTGCCAGCAGCGTAGGGACAGGGGGGGGCAATCAGCCCCAGCATTTT; d_call: TRBD1; clone_size: NA; v_call: TRBV9; j_call: TRBJ1-5
cdr3_aa: CASSSTHSPYNEQFF; cdr3_nt: TGCGCCAGCAGCTCAACCCACTCCCCTTACAATGAGCAGTTCTTC; d_call: NA; clone_size: few; v_call: TRBV5-1; j_call: TRBJ2-1
cdr3_aa: CAWKVAGGNEQFF; cdr3_nt: TGTGCCTGGAAGGTAGCGGGGGGGAATGAGCAGTTCTTC; d_call: TRBD2; clone_size: NA; v_call: TRBV30; j_call: TRBJ2-1
cdr3_aa: CASSPTGGGQPQHF; cdr3_nt: TGTGCCAGCAGCCCAACAGGGGGCGGGCAGCCCCAGCATTTT; d_call: TRBD1; clone_size: once; v_call: TRBV7-2; j_call: TRBJ1-5
cdr3_aa: CASRPAAPYNEQFF; cdr3_nt: TGTGCCAGCAGACCAGCGGCGCCCTACAATGAGCAGTTCTTC; d_call: NA; clone_size: NA; v_call: TRBV27; j_call: TRBJ2-1
cdr3_aa: CASSPRGTGYSGANVLTF; cdr3_nt: TGTGCCAGCAGTCCCCGGGGGACAGGCTACTCTGGGGCCAACGTCCTGACTTTC; d_call: TRBD1; clone_size: NA; v_call: TRBV7-6; j_call: TRBJ2-6
cdr3_aa: CASSLTGQGRSPLHF; cdr3_nt: TGCGCCAGCAGCTTGACTGGACAGGGACGGTCACCCCTCCACTTT; d_call: TRBD1; clone_size: NA; v_call: TRBV5-1; j_call: TRBJ1-6
cdr3_aa: CASSLASGGYNEQFF; cdr3_nt: TGCGCCAGCAGCTTGGCTAGCGGGGGATACAATGAGCAGTTCTTC; d_call: TRBD2; clone_size: NA; v_call: TRBV5-1; j_call: TRBJ2-1
cdr3_aa: CSVEGTPYSNEQFF; cdr3_nt: TGCAGCGTTGAAGGGACACCCTACTCCAATGAGCAGTTCTTC; d_call: NA; clone_size: NA; v_call: TRBV29-1; j_call: TRBJ2-1
cdr3_aa: CASSRSTPPGYNEQFF; cdr3_nt: TGCGCCAGCAGCCGCAGCACACCCCCCGGGTACAATGAGCAGTTCTTC; d_call: NA; clone_size: NA; v_call: TRBV5-1; j_call: TRBJ2-1
cdr3_aa: CASSLDLEAFF; cdr3_nt: TGCGCCAGCAGCTTGGACCTAGAAGCTTTCTTT; d_call: NA; clone_size: NA; v_call: TRBV5-1; j_call: TRBJ1-1
cdr3_aa: CASSSRAQGRDEQFF; cdr3_nt: TGTGCCAGCAGCTCTAGGGCACAGGGGCGGGATGAGCAGTTCTTC; d_call: TRBD1; clone_size: NA; v_call: TRBV28; j_call: TRBJ2-1
cdr3_aa: CASSLVISSAGTSNYGYTF; cdr3_nt: TGTGCCAGCAGCTTAGTAATCAGTTCGGCAGGGACTTCGAACTATGGCTACACCTTC; d_call: NA; clone_size: NA; v_call: TRBV7-2; j_call: TRBJ1-2
cdr3_aa: CASSLGRGNTDTQYF; cdr3_nt: TGTGCCAGCAGCTTGGGCAGGGGAAATACAGATACGCAGTATTTT; d_call: NA; clone_size: NA; v_call: TRBV11-2; j_call: TRBJ2-3
cdr3_aa: CASSSQGRSSYNEQFF; cdr3_nt: TGCGCCAGCAGCTCCCAGGGCAGGAGCTCCTACAATGAGCAGTTCTTC; d_call: NA; clone_size: NA; v_call: TRBV5-1; j_call: TRBJ2-1
cdr3_aa: CASINLHREANYGYTF; cdr3_nt: TGTGCCAGTATCAACCTCCACCGGGAAGCTAACTATGGCTACACCTTC; d_call: NA; clone_size: NA; v_call: TRBV6-4; j_call: TRBJ1-2
cdr3_aa: CASSLSGNSPLHF; cdr3_nt: TGTGCCAGCAGCCTCTCGGGTAATTCACCCCTCCACTTT; d_call: NA; clone_size: NA; v_call: TRBV12-3/TRBV12-4; j_call: TRBJ1-6
cdr3_aa: CASSSQTGPGTQYF; cdr3_nt: TGTGCTAGCAGCTCCCAGACAGGCCCGGGGACCCAGTACTTC; d_call: NA; clone_size: NA; v_call: TRBV7-7; j_call: TRBJ2-5
cdr3_aa: CASSKARTTPDETQYF; cdr3_nt: TGTGCCAGCAGCAAAGCGCGAACTACCCCAGACGAGACCCAGTACTTC; d_call: NA; clone_size: NA; v_call: TRBV21-1; j_call: TRBJ2-5
cdr3_aa: CASRWTGGTEKLFF; cdr3_nt: TGTGCCAGCAGGTGGACAGGGGGAACTGAAAAACTGTTTTTT; d_call: TRBD1; clone_size: NA; v_call: TRBV27; j_call: TRBJ1-4
cdr3_aa: CASSNTGGGETQYF; cdr3_nt: TGTGCCAGCAGCAACACAGGGGGCGGTGAGACCCAGTACTTC; d_call: TRBD1; clone_size: NA; v_call: TRBV9; j_call: TRBJ2-5
cdr3_aa: CASSRTGSLFRQRPGPPETQYF; cdr3_nt: TGTGCCAGCAGCAGGACAGGGTCCCTTTTCCGCCAAAGACCGGGACCACCAGAGACCCAGTACTTC; d_call: NA; clone_size: NA; v_call: TRBV21-1; j_call: TRBJ2-5
cdr3_aa: CASSTQGRNTEAFF; cdr3_nt: TGTGCCAGCAGCACACAGGGGAGGAACACTGAAGCTTTCTTT; d_call: TRBD1; clone_size: NA; v_call: TRBV9; j_call: TRBJ1-1
cdr3_aa: CASSQLRQGAGEQYF; cdr3_nt: TGTGCCAGCAGCCAACTCAGACAGGGGGCAGGGGAGCAGTACTTC; d_call: TRBD1; clone_size: once; v_call: TRBV3-1/TRBV3-2; j_call: TRBJ2-7
cdr3_aa: CATKRGSTGEQYGYTF; cdr3_nt: TGCGCGACCAAAAGGGGGTCGACAGGAGAGCAATATGGCTACACCTTC; d_call: NA; clone_size: NA; v_call: TRBV5-1; j_call: TRBJ1-2
cdr3_aa: CASSPRVDTQYF; cdr3_nt: TGTGCCAGCTCCCCCAGGGTAGATACGCAGTATTTT; d_call: NA; clone_size: NA; v_call: TRBV12-3/TRBV12-4; j_call: TRBJ2-3
cdr3_aa: CASSFGLAGVLTYNEQFF; cdr3_nt: TGTGCCAGCAGCTTCGGACTAGCGGGGGTTCTAACCTACAATGAGCAGTTCTTC; d_call: TRBD2; clone_size: NA; v_call: TRBV7-8; j_call: TRBJ2-1
cdr3_aa: CASSPWVSGYGYTF; cdr3_nt: TGTGCCAGTAGCCCATGGGTGTCAGGGTATGGCTACACCTTC; d_call: NA; clone_size: NA; v_call: TRBV19; j_call: TRBJ1-2
cdr3_aa: CASSQDRDGDRGYEQYF; cdr3_nt: TGTGCCAGCAGCCAAGATCGGGATGGAGACAGGGGGTACGAGCAGTACTTC; d_call: TRBD1; clone_size: NA; v_call: TRBV4-2; j_call: TRBJ2-7
cdr3_aa: CASRRQGKTQYF; cdr3_nt: TGTGCCAGCCGCAGACAGGGCAAGACCCAGTACTTC; d_call: TRBD1; clone_size: NA; v_call: TRBV2; j_call: TRBJ2-5
cdr3_aa: CASSEIDRGVPGGNTIYF; cdr3_nt: TGCGCCAGCAGTGAAATCGACAGGGGCGTGCCGGGGGGAAACACCATATATTTT; d_call: TRBD1; clone_size: NA; v_call: TRBV10-2; j_call: TRBJ1-3
cdr3_aa: CASSFLEYNEQFF; cdr3_nt: TGTGCCAGCAGCTTTTTAGAATACAATGAGCAGTTCTTC; d_call: NA; clone_size: NA; v_call: TRBV7-2; j_call: TRBJ2-1
cdr3_aa: CAWRGQAYEQYF; cdr3_nt: TGTGCCTGGAGGGGACAAGCCTACGAGCAGTACTTC; d_call: NA; clone_size: NA; v_call: TRBV30; j_call: TRBJ2-7